A selection of T cell receptor beta chains follows, all from one sample in a study of blood T cell repertoires in COVID-19. The table came from immunoSEQ multiplex PCR; TCRdb's copy has only in-frame clones and leaves some out. The table shows 150,000 to 200,000 clones, with approximately 79% occurring only once. The sample comprised peripheral blood. Receptors originate from a woman older than 75 with acute or convalescent COVID-19. The CDR3 runs from the conserved cysteine through the conserved F or W. A D gene is named only where the DNA matches it firmly. Only some rows state a clone size, as once, few, many or a class for expanded clones.

>TRBV28|few|TRBD1|TRBJ1-3
TGTGCCAGCAGCTCCGCCGGGACAGTAGGAAACACCATATATTTT
CASSSAGTVGNTIYF
>TRBV5-1|.|.|TRBJ2-1
TGCGCCAGCAGCTTAACAACCAGCTCCTACAATGAGCAGTTCTTC
CASSLTTSSYNEQFF
>TRBV2|.|.|TRBJ1-3
TGTGCCACCCCCGGGGGCTCTGGAAACACCATATATTTT
CATPGGSGNTIYF
>TRBV28|few|.|TRBJ1-2
TGTGCCAGCAGTATACAGGAGAACTATGGCTACACCTTC
CASSIQENYGYTF
>TRBV10-3|few|TRBD1|TRBJ1-5
TGTGCCATCAGTGACCGGACAGGGGACGGTCAGCCCCAGCATTTT
CAISDRTGDGQPQHF
>TRBV27|.|TRBD1|TRBJ1-2
TGTGCCAGCAGTTTATCCCCCTGGACAGGGGGCGACTATGGCTACACCTTC
CASSLSPWTGGDYGYTF
>TRBV7-6|.|TRBD1|TRBJ1-2
TGTGCCAGCAGCTTATACGGGACAGGGGTTTCGTTCGCCGATGGCTACACCTTC
CASSLYGTGVSFADGYTF
>TRBV7-3|.|TRBD1|TRBJ1-6
TGTGCCAGCAGCGCCGGGACAGCCGATAATTCACCCCTCCACTTT
CASSAGTADNSPLHF
>TRBV28|.|TRBD1|TRBJ1-6
TGTGCCAGCAGCCCTAACTACGGTGGGACAGGGGGCGCCGGTGGTAATTCACCCCTCCACTTT
CASSPNYGGTGGAGGNSPLHF
>TRBV24-1|.|TRBD1|TRBJ1-3
TGTGCCACCCAGGACAGGGGGAAAGGTGGAAACACCATATATTTT
CATQDRGKGGNTIYF
>TRBV2|.|.|TRBJ1-2
TGTGCCAGCAGTGAATATGACAGTGAGACCTTC
CASSEYDSETF
>TRBV4-3|few|TRBD2|TRBJ2-3
TGCGCCAGCAGCCTATTTGAAGCGGGGTTCACAGATACGCAGTATTTT
CASSLFEAGFTDTQYF
>TRBV6-2/TRBV6-3|.|TRBD1|TRBJ2-1
TGTGCCAGCAGTCGGACAGGGAGAAATGAGCAGTTCTTC
CASSRTGRNEQFF
>TRBV28|.|.|TRBJ2-5
TGTGCCAGCAGTTTAGGACACCTAAGGGAGACCCAGTACTTC
CASSLGHLRETQYF
>TRBV27|.|.|TRBJ1-1
TGTGCCAGCAGTTTATCAATAGCAGGGGTCCCCGAAGCTTTCTTT
CASSLSIAGVPEAFF
>TRBV6-5|few|TRBD1|TRBJ1-3
TGTGCCAGCAGTCCAGACAGGGTAGGAAACACCATATATTTT
CASSPDRVGNTIYF
>TRBV7-8|.|.|TRBJ2-7
TGTGCCAGCAGCTTAGACAGGGTAACGGGTGAGCAGTACTTC
CASSLDRVTGEQYF
>TRBV19|.|TRBD1|TRBJ2-2
TGTGCCAGTAGTAAGGGACAGGGGACCGGGGAGCTGTTTTTT
CASSKGQGTGELFF
>TRBV4-3|once|TRBD1|TRBJ2-2
TGCGCCAGCACGAGGACAGGGTACGTCGGGGAGCTGTTTTTT
CASTRTGYVGELFF
>TRBV16|once|.|TRBJ2-2
TGTGCCAGCAGCCAATCAGGCGGCATAACCGGGGAGCTGTTTTTT
CASSQSGGITGELFF
>TRBV5-5|.|TRBD1|TRBJ1-6
TGTGCCAGCAGCGGACGGACAGGGAACAATTCACCCCTCCACTTT
CASSGRTGNNSPLHF
>TRBV5-1|.|TRBD1|TRBJ2-4
TGCGCCAGCAGCTTGGCCGGGACAGAGAACATTCAGTACTTC
CASSLAGTENIQYF
>TRBV11-2|.|TRBD1|TRBJ2-2
TGTGCCAGCAGCTTAGGATCTGGACAGGGTTCCACCGGGGAGCTGTTTTTT
CASSLGSGQGSTGELFF
>TRBV30|.|.|TRBJ2-7
TGTGCCTGGAGTGTTAAACAGGGAGGGGGGACCCCCGAGCAGTACTTC
CAWSVKQGGGTPEQYF
>TRBV3-1/TRBV3-2|few|TRBD2|TRBJ2-3
TGTGCCAGCAGCCAGGCGGGAGCCACAGATACGCAGTATTTT
CASSQAGATDTQYF
>TRBV6-5|.|TRBD1|TRBJ1-1
TGTGCCAGCAGGGGACAGCCGAACACTGAAGCTTTCTTT
CASRGQPNTEAFF
>TRBV6-5|.|.|TRBJ1-2
TGTGCCAGCAGTCGAAGGGGATCTAACTATGGCTACACCTTC
CASSRRGSNYGYTF
>TRBV28|.|.|TRBJ1-6
TGTGCCAGCAATGGGCAGGGCGACCTGGCGAGCTCCTATAATTCACCCCTCCACTTT
CASNGQGDLASSYNSPLHF
>TRBV19|.|.|TRBJ2-3
TGTGCCAGCTATAGCGGTAGCACAGATACGCAGTATTTT
CASYSGSTDTQYF
>TRBV19|.|TRBD1|TRBJ1-5
TGTGCCAGTAGTATAGAAGGAGCGACAGGGTCAGCTCAGCCCCAGCATTTT
CASSIEGATGSAQPQHF
>TRBV5-1|.|TRBD1|TRBJ1-5
TGCGCCAGCAGCCCGGACAGGGGACTGCATCAGCCCCAGCATTTT
CASSPDRGLHQPQHF
>TRBV7-9|.|.|TRBJ1-1
TGTGCCAGCAGCCGAACTGGGAGCCCTGAAGCTTTCTTT
CASSRTGSPEAFF
>TRBV5-1|.|.|TRBJ2-1
TGCGCCAGCAGCCAACTCGGGACTTTAAATGAGCAGTTCTTC
CASSQLGTLNEQFF
>TRBV9|.|TRBD1|TRBJ1-6
TGTGCCAGCAGCGCCAGGGGGCTCAGTTCACCCCTCCACTTT
CASSARGLSSPLHF
>TRBV12-3/TRBV12-4|.|.|TRBJ2-7
TGTGCCAGCAGCCCCAGGGGCGAGGGGCAGTACTTC
CASSPRGEGQYF
>TRBV12-3/TRBV12-4|.|.|TRBJ1-5
TGTGCCAGCAGTTTGGGACGGGAGCAGCCCCAGCATTTT
CASSLGREQPQHF
>TRBV28|.|.|TRBJ1-3
TGTGCCAGCACTTCAGCGGGGACGGGGCCCGGAAACACCATATATTTT
CASTSAGTGPGNTIYF
>TRBV28|.|TRBD1|TRBJ1-6
TGCGCCAGCAGCCAATCGACAGGGGGATGGCCCCTCCACTTT
CASSQSTGGWPLHF
>TRBV29-1|.|.|TRBJ2-7
TGCAGCGTTGAAGATCCCGGGAGATACGAGCAGTACTTC
CSVEDPGRYEQYF
>TRBV18|few|.|TRBJ1-3
TGTGCCAGCACGACAGGCCTCTCTGGAAACACCATATATTTT
CASTTGLSGNTIYF
>TRBV10-1|once|TRBD1|TRBJ2-7
TGCGCCAGCAGTGATTATGGGACAGGGGGCGAGTACGAGCAGTACTTC
CASSDYGTGGEYEQYF
>TRBV28|.|.|TRBJ2-7
TGTGCCAGCATTAATGCACAGGGAGCCTCCTACGAGCAGTACTTC
CASINAQGASYEQYF
>TRBV7-8|.|.|TRBJ2-2
TGTGCCAGCAGCCGCGGACAGCACGACACCGGGGAGCTGTTTTTT
CASSRGQHDTGELFF
>TRBV5-1|.|.|TRBJ2-3
TGCGCCAGCAGCTTGGGACAAGCCACCACAGATACGCAGTATTTT
CASSLGQATTDTQYF
>TRBV5-8|.|.|TRBJ1-1
TGTGCCAGCAGCTTGTCCGCGGGTTCCGACACTGAAGCTTTCTTT
CASSLSAGSDTEAFF
>TRBV5-1|once|TRBD1|TRBJ2-3
TGCGCCAGCAGCATTGACAGGGCGGCAGATACGCAGTATTTT
CASSIDRAADTQYF
>TRBV9|medium-sized|.|TRBJ2-7
TGTGCCAGCAGCGCAACCGACAGACCCTACGAGCAGTACTTC
CASSATDRPYEQYF
>TRBV5-4|.|TRBD2|TRBJ2-1
TGTGCCAGCAGCTTGGCGGCTAGCGGGGTCGAGCAGTTCTTC
CASSLAASGVEQFF
>TRBV27|.|TRBD2|TRBJ2-2
TGTGCCAGCAGTTTGGGACTAGCGTACACCGGGGAGCTGTTTTTT
CASSLGLAYTGELFF
>TRBV7-2|.|TRBD1|TRBJ2-3
TGTGCCAGCAGCTCAACTCAGGGGGCAGATACGCAGTATTTT
CASSSTQGADTQYF
>TRBV9|.|.|TRBJ2-3
TGTGCCAGCAGCGTAAGACTTAACACAGATACGCAGTATTTT
CASSVRLNTDTQYF
>TRBV19|.|.|TRBJ2-1
TGTGCCAGTAGTATTGGTGGCTCAAACTACAATGAGCAGTTCTTC
CASSIGGSNYNEQFF
>TRBV18|.|.|TRBJ2-7
TGTGCCAGCTCACCACCGGTTTTGAGGGAGCAGTACTTC
CASSPPVLREQYF
>TRBV5-8|.|.|TRBJ1-4
TGTGCCAGCAGCCCGGCGGGTCGGAGCGTTAATGAAAAACTGTTTTTT
CASSPAGRSVNEKLFF